The text below deals with one T cell receptor (beta chain). What it binds is not known. The V end lost 4 bases, the J end lost 9 bases, and 24 bases lay between the germline ends. The CDR3 is 16 amino acids. Germline CDR1 SGHRS, CDR2 YFSETQ. The data belong to a study of cytomegalovirus exposure and HLA in healthy donors. Study details: Caucasian-associated ancestry cluster membership applied to under 85% of a few hundred genotyped donors. Whole-study findings and limits: It was in a later analysis that TCR association rates were seen to vary by HLA locus, highest for DRB1 and lowest for HLA-C.

PCR used 60 Vbeta primers and 13 Jbeta primers. Sequencing used immunoSEQ multiplex PCR; TCRdb keeps in-frame clones, though not all of them. The sample shows around 140,000 clones, less than 85% of them seen only once. This receptor was identified in a man aged 40-49 years in good health and CMV-seronegative. The specimen sequenced was PBMCs. The chain uses TRBV5-1 and TRBJ2-3; possible D gene TRBD1, 5 bases. The CDR3 DNA follows: TGCGCCAGCAGCGGTGGAAGAGTTTGGACATCGGCCACGCAGTATTTT. Translated: CASSGGRVWTSATQYF.